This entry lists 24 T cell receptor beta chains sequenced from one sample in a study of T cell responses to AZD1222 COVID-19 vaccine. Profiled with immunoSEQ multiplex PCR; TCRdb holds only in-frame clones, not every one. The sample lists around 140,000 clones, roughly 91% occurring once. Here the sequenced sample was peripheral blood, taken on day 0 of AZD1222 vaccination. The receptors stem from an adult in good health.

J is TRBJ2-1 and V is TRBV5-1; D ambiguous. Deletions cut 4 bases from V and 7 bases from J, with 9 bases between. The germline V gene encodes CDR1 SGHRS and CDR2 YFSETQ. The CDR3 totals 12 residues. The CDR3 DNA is TGCGCCAGCAGCCCGAAATTGAATGAGCAGTTCTTC. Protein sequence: CASSPKLNEQFF.

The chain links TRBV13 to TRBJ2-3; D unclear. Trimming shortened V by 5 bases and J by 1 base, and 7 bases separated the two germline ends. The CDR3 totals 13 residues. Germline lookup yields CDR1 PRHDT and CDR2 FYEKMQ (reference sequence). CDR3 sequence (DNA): TGTGCCAGCAGCCCCCTCCGCACAGATACGCAGTATTTT. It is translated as CASSPLRTDTQYF.

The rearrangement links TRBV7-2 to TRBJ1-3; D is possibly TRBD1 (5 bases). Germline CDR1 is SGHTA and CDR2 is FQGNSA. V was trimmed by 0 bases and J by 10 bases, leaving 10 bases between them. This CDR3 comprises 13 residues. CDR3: CASSLAWGGTIYF. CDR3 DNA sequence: TGTGCCAGCAGCTTAGCGTGGGGGGGTACCATATATTTT.

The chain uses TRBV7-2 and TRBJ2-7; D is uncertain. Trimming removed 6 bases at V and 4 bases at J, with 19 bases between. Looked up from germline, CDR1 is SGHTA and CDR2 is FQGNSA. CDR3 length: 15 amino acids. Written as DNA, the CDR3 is TGTGCCAGCAGACCATCTAATTCCAGGCCTTACGAGCAGTACTTC. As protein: CASRPSNSRPYEQYF.

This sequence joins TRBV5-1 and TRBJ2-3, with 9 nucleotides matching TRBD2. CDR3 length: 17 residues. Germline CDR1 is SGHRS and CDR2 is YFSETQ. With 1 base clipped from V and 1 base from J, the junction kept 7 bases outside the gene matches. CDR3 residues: CASSLSREGPGTDTQYF. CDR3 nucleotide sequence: TGCGCCAGCAGCTTGTCGCGGGAGGGCCCGGGCACAGATACGCAGTATTTT.

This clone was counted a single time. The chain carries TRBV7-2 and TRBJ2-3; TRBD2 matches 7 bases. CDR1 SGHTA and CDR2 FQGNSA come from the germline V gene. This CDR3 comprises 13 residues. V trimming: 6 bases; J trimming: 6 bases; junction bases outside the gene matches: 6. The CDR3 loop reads CASRPSGVDTQYF. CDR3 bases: TGTGCCAGCAGACCAAGCGGGGTGGATACGCAGTATTTT.

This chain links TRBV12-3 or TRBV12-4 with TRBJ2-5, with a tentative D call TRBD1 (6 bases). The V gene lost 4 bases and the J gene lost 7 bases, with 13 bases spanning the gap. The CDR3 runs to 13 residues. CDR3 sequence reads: CASSSDRMGTQYF. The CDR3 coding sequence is TGTGCCAGCAGTTCGGACAGAATGGGGACCCAGTACTTC.

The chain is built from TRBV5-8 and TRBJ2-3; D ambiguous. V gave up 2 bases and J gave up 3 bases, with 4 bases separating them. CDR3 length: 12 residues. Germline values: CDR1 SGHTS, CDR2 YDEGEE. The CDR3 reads CASSFRTDTQYF. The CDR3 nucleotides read TGTGCCAGCAGCTTTAGGACAGATACGCAGTATTTT.

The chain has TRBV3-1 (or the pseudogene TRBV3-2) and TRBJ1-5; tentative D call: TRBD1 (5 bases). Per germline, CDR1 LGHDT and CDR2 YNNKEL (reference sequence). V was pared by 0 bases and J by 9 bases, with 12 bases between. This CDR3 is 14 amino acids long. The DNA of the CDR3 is TGTGCCAGCAGCCAAGAAGCAGGGATGCGGCCCCAGCATTTT. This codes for CASSQEAGMRPQHF.

The CDR3 is CASSLGEGFGELFF. In DNA, the CDR3 is TGTGCCAGCAGCTTAGGGGAGGGCTTTGGGGAGCTGTTTTTT. V usage is TRBV7-2 and J usage is TRBJ2-2; 7 bases agree with TRBD2. Germline trimming cut 1 base from V and 8 bases from J; bases unmatched to any gene: 4. The CDR3 has 14 amino acids. Germline assignment: CDR1 SGHTA and CDR2 FQGNSA. The full variable domain, its missing parts supplied by reference TRBV7-2 and TRBJ2-2, is GAGVSQSPSNKVTEKGKDVELRCDPISGHTALYWYRQSLGQGLEFLIYFQGNSAPDKSGLPSDRFSAERTGGSVSTLTIQRTQQEDSAVYLCASSLGEGFGELFFGEGSRLTVL.

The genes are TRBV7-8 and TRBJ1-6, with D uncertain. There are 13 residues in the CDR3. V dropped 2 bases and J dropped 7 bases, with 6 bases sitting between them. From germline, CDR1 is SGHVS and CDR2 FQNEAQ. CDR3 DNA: TGTGCCAGCAGCTTACTGGACAATTCACCCCTCCACTTT. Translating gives CASSLLDNSPLHF.

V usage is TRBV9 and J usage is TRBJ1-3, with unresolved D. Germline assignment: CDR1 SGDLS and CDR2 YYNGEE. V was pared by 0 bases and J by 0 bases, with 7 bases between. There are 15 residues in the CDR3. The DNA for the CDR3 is TGTGCCAGCAGCGTAGACGTTCCCTCTGGAAACACCATATATTTT. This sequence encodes CASSVDVPSGNTIYF. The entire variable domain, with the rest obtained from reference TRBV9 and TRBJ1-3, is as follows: DSGVTQTPKHLITATGQRVTLRCSPRSGDLSVYWYQQSLDQGLQFLIQYYNGEERAKGNILERFSAQQFPDLHSELNLSSLELGDSALYFCASSVDVPSGNTIYFGEGSWLTVV.

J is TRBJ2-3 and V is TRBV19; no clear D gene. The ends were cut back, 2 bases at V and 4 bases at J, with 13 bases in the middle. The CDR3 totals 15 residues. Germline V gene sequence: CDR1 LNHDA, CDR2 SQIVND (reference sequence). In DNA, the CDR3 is TGTGCCAGTAGTATAAGCGCGGCATCCCCAGATACGCAGTATTTT. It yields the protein CASSISAASPDTQYF.

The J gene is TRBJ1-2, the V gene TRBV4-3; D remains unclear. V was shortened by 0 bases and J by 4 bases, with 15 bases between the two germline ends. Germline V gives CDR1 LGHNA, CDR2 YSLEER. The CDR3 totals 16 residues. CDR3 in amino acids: CASSQEVVGYTYGYTF. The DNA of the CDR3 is TGCGCCAGCAGCCAAGAGGTAGTAGGGTATACCTATGGCTACACCTTC.

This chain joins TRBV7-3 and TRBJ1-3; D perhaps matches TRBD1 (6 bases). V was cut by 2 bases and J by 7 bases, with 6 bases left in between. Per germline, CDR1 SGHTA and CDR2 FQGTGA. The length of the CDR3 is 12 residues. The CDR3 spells CASSLDRNTIYF. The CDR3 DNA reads TGTGCCAGCAGCTTAGACAGGAACACCATATATTTT.

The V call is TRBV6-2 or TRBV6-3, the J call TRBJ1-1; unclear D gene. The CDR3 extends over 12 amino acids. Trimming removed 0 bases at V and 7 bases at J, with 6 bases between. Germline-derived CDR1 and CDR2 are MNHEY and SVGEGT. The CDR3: CASSYSRSEAFF. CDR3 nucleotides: TGTGCCAGCAGTTACTCCCGGAGTGAAGCTTTCTTT.

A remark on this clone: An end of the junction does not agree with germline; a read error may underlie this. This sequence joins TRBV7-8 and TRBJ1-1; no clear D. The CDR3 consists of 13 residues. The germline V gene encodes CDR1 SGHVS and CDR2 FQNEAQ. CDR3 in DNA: TGTGCCAGCAGCTTAGTCGTAGGGCCCGTAATTATCTTT. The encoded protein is CASSLVVGPVIIF.

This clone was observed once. CDR3 DNA: TGTGCCAGCAGCTTATCCTGGGGCGGGGCTTACGAGCAGTACTTC. It is translated as CASSLSWGGAYEQYF. The rearrangement joins TRBV7-8 to TRBJ2-7, with D perhaps TRBD2 (6 bases). Germline CDR1 is SGHVS and CDR2 is FQNEAQ. The CDR3 runs 15 residues. Trimming pared 2 bases from V and 4 bases from J, leaving 15 bases between.

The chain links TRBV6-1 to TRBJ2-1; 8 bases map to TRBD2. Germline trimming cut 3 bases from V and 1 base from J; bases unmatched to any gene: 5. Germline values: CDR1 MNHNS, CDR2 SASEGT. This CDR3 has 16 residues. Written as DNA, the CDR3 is TGTGCCAGCAGTGATAGACTAGCGAAGTCCTACAATGAGCAGTTCTTC. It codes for CASSDRLAKSYNEQFF.

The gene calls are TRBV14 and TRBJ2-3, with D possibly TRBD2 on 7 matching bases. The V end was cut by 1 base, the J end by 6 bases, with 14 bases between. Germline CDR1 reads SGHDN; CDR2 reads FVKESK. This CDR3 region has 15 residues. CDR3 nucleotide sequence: TGTGCCAGCAGCCAAGCGTGGGGGGGCGAGGATACGCAGTATTTT. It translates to CASSQAWGGEDTQYF.

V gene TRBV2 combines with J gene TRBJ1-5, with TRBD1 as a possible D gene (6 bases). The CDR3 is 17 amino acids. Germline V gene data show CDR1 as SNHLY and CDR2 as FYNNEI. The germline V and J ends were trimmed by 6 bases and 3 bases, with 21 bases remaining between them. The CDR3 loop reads CASRGPGRRGYNQPQHF. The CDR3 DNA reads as TGTGCCAGCAGGGGCCCGGGACGTAGGGGGTACAATCAGCCCCAGCATTTT.

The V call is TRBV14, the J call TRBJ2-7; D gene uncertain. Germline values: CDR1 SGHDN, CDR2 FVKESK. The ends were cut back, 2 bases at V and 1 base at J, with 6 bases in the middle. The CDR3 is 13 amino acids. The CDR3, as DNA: TGTGCCAGCAGCCAATACAAGTCCTACGAGCAGTACTTC. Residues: CASSQYKSYEQYF.

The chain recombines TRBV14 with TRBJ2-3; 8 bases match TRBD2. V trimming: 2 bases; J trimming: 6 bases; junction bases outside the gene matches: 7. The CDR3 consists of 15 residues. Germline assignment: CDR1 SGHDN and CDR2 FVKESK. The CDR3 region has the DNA TGTGCCAGCAGCCAATGGGCGGGGGGCCCCGATACGCAGTATTTT. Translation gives CASSQWAGGPDTQYF.

CDR3 amino acids: CASGNEGATEAFF. DNA for the CDR3: TGTGCCAGTGGCAATGAGGGGGCGACTGAAGCTTTCTTT. The V call is TRBV19, the J call TRBJ1-1, with 7 bases fitting TRBD1. CDR3 length: 13 residues. CDR1 is LNHDA, CDR2 SQIVND, per germline (reference sequence). V gave up 8 bases and J gave up 5 bases; unmatched junction bases: 8.